The T cell receptor (beta chain) under discussion was sequenced for a study of response to subunit inactivated influenza vaccine. Study-level points and caveats: Authors proposed each seasonal influenza vaccination draws in few new T cells.

In this sample, this clonotype turned up a few times. Antigen unknown. This CDR3 spans 13 amino acids. Germline V CDR1 and CDR2: DFQATT, SNEGSKA (reference sequence). After removal of 5 bases from V and 4 bases from J, the junction contained 8 bases not matched to a gene. MiXCR, applied by TCRdb to the RT-PCR reads, yields one record per CDR3 protein. The data contain under 200,000 distinct CDR3 sequences, roughly 11% of them singletons. The receptor comes from a man in his forties or fifties who received an inactivated influenza vaccine. This sample comprised non-naive T cells sorted from PBMCs, obtained about 40 days after vaccination. The genes are TRBV20-1 and TRBJ2-7, with 7 bases that match TRBD1. CDR3 sequence: CSALDRLLYEQYF. The CDR3 region has the DNA TGCAGTGCTCTGGACAGGCTGCTTTACGAGCAGTACTTC.